This T cell receptor beta chain stems from a study of cytomegalovirus exposure and HLA in healthy donors. Overall study: Early on, a data release was issued that held approximately 78 million unique TCRs from HLA-typed donors. Study outcomes and limitations: There were some V segments, including TRBV6-2 and TRBV6-3, excluded as indistinguishable.

Healthy bone marrow donors made up the cohort. These donors counted as nominally healthy when sampled, but unrecorded immune exposures were likely. The PCR had 60 Vbeta and 13 Jbeta primers. Measured with immunoSEQ multiplex PCR; TCRdb has only the in-frame clones, and not every one. Its clone listing holds about 75,000 clones. About this clone: The antigen remains unidentified.

CDR3 length: 17 amino acids. V dropped 2 bases and J dropped 10; count of bases not matched to a gene: 14. In germline, CDR1 is SGHDN, CDR2 FVKESK. Input material: PBMCs. The V gene is TRBV14, the J gene TRBJ2-1, with 10 bases aligning to TRBD2. This sequence was found in a man aged 40-49 years in good health and CMV-seronegative. The CDR3 region is CASSQFLAGVTLREQFF. The DNA for the CDR3 is TGTGCCAGCAGCCAATTTCTAGCGGGGGTAACGCTCAGGGAGCAGTTCTTC.